This TCR beta chain was sequenced during a study of T cell responses to AZD1222 COVID-19 vaccine. About the study: The analysis combined second doses at about 4 or about 12 weeks. Study-wide results and limits: A reported finding is that nearly half of spike-specific TCRs target unmutated variant regions.

Remarks on this clone: Its antigen remains unidentified.

This table comes from immunoSEQ multiplex PCR, and its TCRdb copy is limited to in-frame clones, with some not included. The sample lists about 160,000 clones; about nine tenths were seen once. The sequencing here drew on peripheral blood, taken on day 0 of AZD1222 vaccination. The source is an adult in good health.

The CDR3 here is CASSQPPGLVPYEQYF. The CDR3 DNA reads TGTGCCAGCAGTCAACCACCGGGACTAGTCCCCTACGAGCAGTACTTC. This sequence joins TRBV6-2 or TRBV6-3 and TRBJ2-7, with 8 bases that match TRBD2. Germline CDR1 reads MNHEY; CDR2 reads SVGEGT. This CDR3 has 16 amino acids. The ends lost 5 bases at V and 2 bases at J; junction bases unmatched: 11.